This T cell receptor beta chain was obtained from a study of T-cell reconstitution after alpha-beta-depleted transplantation in children (TCRdb year 2016). The study in broad terms: Using TCR repertoire profiling, the study quantitatively followed how T-cell immune reconstitution unfolded in children after TCRalphabeta/CD19-depleted allogeneic hematopoietic cell transplantation.

The library was made by PCR. Data came from an Illumina HiSeq 2500. To normalize quantification of the TCRbeta repertoire, the TCR libraries were built with molecular barcoding that relied on unique molecular identifiers. TCRdb passed the public sequencing reads through fastp at Q25 and MiXCR, retaining productive beta sequences. Entries are consolidated by CDR3 protein sequence, retaining the most common genes and DNA. The sample has around 96,000 distinct CDR3 sequences on record, 12% of them singletons. Around 13% of the sample rests with the top ten. This clonotype was observed at least ten times. What this receptor recognizes is not known. Base qualities were left out, and no much larger clone turns up one base away. The CDR3 spans 14 residues, from the cysteine through the phenylalanine. Just CDR3 DNA is preserved here, 42 bases in frame from base 1. Per the germline V gene, KGHSY is the CDR1 and FQNENV is the CDR2. V is reduced by 0 bases and J by 5 bases, leaving a spacing of 11 bases between them.

The material was PBMCs from the stem cell graft donor, obtained from the stem cell graft. The source is a human donor who donated a stem cell graft to a child with inherited bone marrow failure. The V gene is TRBV16 and the J gene is TRBJ2-7, with no confident D gene call. The CDR3 region: CASSQSLPMNEQYF. Read as DNA, the sequence is TGTGCCAGCAGCCAATCGCTCCCGATGAACGAGCAGTACTTC.